Presented here are 25 T cell receptor beta chains from one specimen sequenced in a study of beta chain features in type 1 diabetes. Expressed TCRB transcripts were sequenced because the entire RNA isolate underwent reverse transcription. Profiling relied on immunoSEQ multiplex PCR, and the TCRdb table lists in-frame clones only, not all of them. The sample has 360,000 or so clones; about 20% are singletons. The specimen was naive CD4+ T cells from blood. These receptors came from a woman aged 18-35 years in good health.

This sequence joins TRBV7-2 and TRBJ1-1; D is possibly TRBD1 (5 bases). The CDR3 contains 15 residues. The germline V and J ends were trimmed by 6 bases and 3 bases, with 17 bases remaining between them. The germline CDR1 and CDR2 sequences are SGHTA and FQGNSA. DNA for the CDR3: TGTGCCAGCAGGGGCCGGTATGGGGCCGACACTGAAGCTTTCTTT. Protein sequence: CASRGRYGADTEAFF.

The rearrangement links TRBV18 to TRBJ2-7; 11 bases line up with TRBD1. The J segment lost 3 bases and the V segment lost 6 bases, leaving 7 bases of the junction unmatched. Germline CDR1 is KGHSH and CDR2 is LQKENI. The CDR3 extends over 15 amino acids. CDR3 protein: CASSLGQGVIYEQYF. Written as DNA, the CDR3 is TGTGCCAGCTCCCTGGGACAGGGGGTTATCTACGAGCAGTACTTC. The variable domain in full, completed from reference TRBV18 and TRBJ2-7, reads NAGVMQNPRHLVRRRGQEARLRCSPMKGHSHVYWYRQLPEEGLKFMVYLQKENIIDESGMPKERFSAEFPKEGPSILRIQQVVRGDSAAYFCASSLGQGVIYEQYFGPGTRLTVT.

The chain links TRBV5-1 to TRBJ2-2, with TRBD2 identical over 9 bases. Trimming removed 4 bases from V and 6 bases from J; junction bases left unmatched: 4. Germline assignment: CDR1 SGHRS and CDR2 YFSETQ. The CDR3 has 14 residues. The CDR3 sequence is CASSIGTSSGELFF. The CDR3, as DNA: TGCGCCAGCAGCATCGGGACTAGCTCCGGGGAGCTGTTTTTT.

This sequence joins TRBV30 and TRBJ2-5; weak D call: TRBD2 (5 bases). This CDR3 is 14 amino acids long. Trimming stripped 2 bases from V and 5 bases from J, with 15 bases between. Germline V gives CDR1 GTSNPN, CDR2 SVGIG (reference sequence). For the CDR3, the DNA is TGTGCCTGGAGTACCGAGGGTTTCTCGGAGACCCAGTACTTC. Translating it yields CAWSTEGFSETQYF.

This clone showed up just a few times. V usage is TRBV5-1 and J usage is TRBJ1-1, with a possible D match to TRBD1 (6 bases). The CDR3 runs to 16 residues. Germline values: CDR1 SGHRS, CDR2 YFSETQ. With 10 bases removed from V and 0 bases from J, the gap between germline ends came to 22 bases. CDR3 loop: CAQHRLDSSMNTEAFF. CDR3 coding DNA: TGCGCCCAGCATCGATTGGACAGTTCCATGAACACTGAAGCTTTCTTT.

This clone was counted between two and nine times. The chain links TRBV7-8 to TRBJ2-7, with 9 bases fitting TRBD1. V was clipped by 8 bases and J by 2 bases; unmatched bases: 7. The germline V gene has CDR1 SGHVS and CDR2 FQNEAQ. The CDR3 sequence is 14 residues long. The CDR3 loop reads CASGRGTGPYEQYF. As DNA, the CDR3 is TGTGCCAGCGGCAGGGGGACAGGGCCCTACGAGCAGTACTTC.

This clone was observed a handful of times. The chain employs TRBV6-5 and TRBJ2-7; possible D gene TRBD1, 6 bases. The CDR3 extends over 11 amino acids. In germline, CDR1 is MNHEY, CDR2 SVGAGI. V was cut by 10 bases and J by 6 bases, with 13 bases left in between. Here the CDR3 DNA reads TGTGCCACCTTGGGGGCGGCCGAGCAGTACTTC. The encoded protein is CATLGAAEQYF.

The sample holds a few counts of this clone. The chain carries TRBV23-1 and TRBJ1-2; D gene uncertain. TRBV23-1 is labeled an ORF, and its function is uncertain. The V gene lost 7 bases and the J gene lost 0 bases, with 21 bases spanning the gap. There are 17 residues in the CDR3. CDR3 amino acids: CASTPRRRPTSNYGYTF. CDR3 in DNA: TGCGCCAGCACTCCCAGGAGGCGACCAACCTCTAACTATGGCTACACCTTC.

V usage is TRBV30 and J usage is TRBJ1-6, with D unresolved. Trimming left V 2 bases short and J 14 bases short, with 16 bases between. CDR1 and CDR2 (germline): GTSNPN, SVGIG (reference sequence). The CDR3 covers 13 residues. As DNA, the CDR3 is TGTGCCTGGAGTCTCACAGATCCATCATCCCTCCACTTT. Its translation: CAWSLTDPSSLHF.

V and J are TRBV18 and TRBJ2-3; D unresolved. CDR1 KGHSH and CDR2 LQKENI come from the germline V gene. The V gene lost 0 bases and the J gene lost 0 bases, with 4 bases spanning the gap. The CDR3 length is 14 residues. The DNA of the CDR3 is TGTGCCAGCTCACCACCCACTAGCACAGATACGCAGTATTTT. Translated: CASSPPTSTDTQYF.

This rearrangement joins TRBV19 to TRBJ2-1; D gene ambiguous. The germline CDR1 and CDR2 sequences are LNHDA and SQIVND (reference sequence). V was pared by 5 bases and J by 8 bases, with 16 bases between. The CDR3 spans 14 residues. The chain's CDR3 is CASSARHLFDEQFF. For the CDR3, the DNA is TGTGCCAGTAGTGCTCGACACCTTTTCGATGAGCAGTTCTTC. Filled out from reference TRBV19 and TRBJ2-1, the complete variable domain reads DGGITQSPKYLFRKEGQNVTLSCEQNLNHDAMYWYRQDPGQGLRLIYYSQIVNDFQKGDIAEGYSVSREKKESFPLTVTSAQKNPTAFYLCASSARHLFDEQFFGPGTRLTVL.

The table lists this clone with a few counts. This rearrangement joins TRBV30 to TRBJ2-5; 9 bases are shared with TRBD2. V was pared by 0 bases and J by 2 bases, with 4 bases of the junction left unmatched. Germline CDR1 and CDR2: GTSNPN and SVGIG (reference sequence). This CDR3 spans 15 amino acids. CDR3 coding DNA: TGTGCCTGGAGTGTAGCGGGGGGCCCTCAAGAGACCCAGTACTTC. As protein: CAWSVAGGPQETQYF. The complete variable domain, with remaining parts taken from reference TRBV30 and TRBJ2-5, reads SQTIHQWPATLVQPVGSPLSLECTVEGTSNPNLYWYRQAAGRGLQLLFYSVGIGQISSEVPQNLSASRPQDRQFILSSKKLLLSDSGFYLCAWSVAGGPQETQYFGPGTRLLVL.

V is TRBV2 and J is TRBJ2-5; 7 bases agree with TRBD2. After removal of 10 bases from V and 2 bases from J, the junction contained 13 bases not matched to a gene. The CDR3 runs to 15 residues. The germline V gene has CDR1 SNHLY and CDR2 FYNNEI. CDR3 residues: CAITAGALRQETQYF. The CDR3 nucleotides read TGTGCCATCACGGCGGGAGCGCTCCGTCAAGAGACCCAGTACTTC.

This clone showed up just a few times. The V gene is TRBV11-2, the J gene TRBJ2-3; 7 bases are shared with TRBD2. From germline, CDR1 is SGHAT and CDR2 FQNNGV. The junction had 7 bases not matched to a gene; V was cut back by 5 bases and J by 2 bases. The CDR3 is 15 amino acids. The CDR3 bases are TGTGCCAGCAGCCAAGGACTAGGTTTCACAGATACGCAGTATTTT. Translation gives CASSQGLGFTDTQYF.

This clone was seen only a few times. One end of the junction varies from germline; a read error may be responsible. The gene calls are TRBV7-7 and TRBJ2-2; 11 bases line up with TRBD1. This CDR3 contains 15 residues. Germline V gives CDR1 SSHAT, CDR2 FNYEAQ (reference sequence). Written as DNA, the CDR3 is TGTGCTAGCAGCGAAGGACAGGGGGCCGCCGGGGAGCTGTTTTTT. Its translation is CASSEGQGAAGELFF.

The chain uses TRBV7-8 and TRBJ2-3; TRBD2 agrees at 8 bases. With V trimmed by 0 bases and J by 4 bases, 6 bases remained unmatched. The CDR3 totals 16 residues. Germline assignment: CDR1 SGHVS and CDR2 FQNEAQ. CDR3 protein: CASSLAPGLGPDTQYF. DNA for the CDR3: TGTGCCAGCAGCTTAGCGCCGGGACTAGGCCCAGATACGCAGTATTTT.

Only a few counts were recorded for this clone. The chain combines TRBV4-1 with TRBJ1-1; the match to TRBD1 covers 7 bases. This CDR3 contains 15 residues. The ends lost 1 base at V and 5 bases at J; junction bases unmatched: 7. The germline V gene has CDR1 MGHRA and CDR2 YSYEKL. This CDR3 reads CASSQVDREETEAFF. The CDR3 bases are TGCGCCAGCAGCCAAGTCGACAGGGAGGAGACTGAAGCTTTCTTT.

This chain links TRBV6-5 with TRBJ2-6, with D perhaps matching TRBD1 (6 bases). Looked up from germline, CDR1 is MNHEY and CDR2 is SVGAGI. The CDR3 is made up of 15 amino acids. V lost 6 bases, J lost 2 bases, and 11 bases lay in between. CDR3 coding DNA: TGTGCCAGCAGCCAAGCAGGGGCTGGGGCCAACGTCCTGACTTTC. Protein product: CASSQAGAGANVLTF.

V usage is TRBV30 and J usage is TRBJ1-1, with TRBD1 identical over 7 bases. Germline V gene data show CDR1 as GTSNPN and CDR2 as SVGIG (reference sequence). The CDR3 covers 14 residues. Germline trimming cut 1 base from V and 2 bases from J; bases unmatched to any gene: 4. In DNA form, the CDR3 reads TGTGCCTGGAGTGGCCGGGACAGAAACACTGAAGCTTTCTTT. Protein sequence: CAWSGRDRNTEAFF. The whole variable domain, filled in from reference TRBV30 and TRBJ1-1, reads SQTIHQWPATLVQPVGSPLSLECTVEGTSNPNLYWYRQAAGRGLQLLFYSVGIGQISSEVPQNLSASRPQDRQFILSSKKLLLSDSGFYLCAWSGRDRNTEAFFGQGTRLTVV.

The chain is built from TRBV4-3 and TRBJ2-3, with 11 positions matching TRBD2. The V segment lost 2 bases and the J segment 0 bases; nucleotides outside the gene matches: 4. Germline CDR1 LGHNA, CDR2 YSLEER. CDR3 length: 17 residues. CDR3 DNA: TGCGCCAGCAGCCAAAGTAGCGGGGGGGCTAGCACAGATACGCAGTATTTT. Its protein is CASSQSSGGASTDTQYF.

This clone was seen only a few times. The genes are TRBV3-1 (or the pseudogene TRBV3-2) and TRBJ1-1; D unresolved. Per germline, CDR1 LGHDT and CDR2 YNNKEL (reference sequence). V gave up 4 bases and J gave up 8 bases, with 2 bases separating them. The CDR3 totals 9 residues. The CDR3 region has the DNA TGTGCCAGCAGCCCGGAAGCTTTCTTT. It is translated as CASSPEAFF.

The chain joins TRBV5-8 to TRBJ2-4; D unclear. The germline gives CDR1 SGHTS, CDR2 YDEGEE. The CDR3 covers 15 residues. V was trimmed by 5 bases and J by 0 bases, leaving 12 bases between them. The DNA of the CDR3 is TGTGCCAGCAGAAGTATACAGATAGCCAAAAACATTCAGTACTTC. Amino acid sequence: CASRSIQIAKNIQYF.

This clone was detected only a few times. In nucleotides, the CDR3 is TGTGCCAGCAGTTTAAACAGGCAAAACATTCAGTACTTC. This translates into CASSLNRQNIQYF. The chain joins TRBV27 to TRBJ2-4, with D tentatively TRBD1 (5 bases). V lost 2 bases and J lost 5, with 7 bases in between. The CDR3 is 13 residues long. Germline CDR1 is MNHEY and CDR2 is SMNVEV (reference sequence).

This rearrangement joins TRBV29-1 to TRBJ2-1; D perhaps matches TRBD1 (6 bases). V lost 6 bases to trimming and J lost 4 bases, with 10 bases between them. This CDR3 contains 12 residues. Germline-derived CDR1 and CDR2 are SQVTM and ANQGSEA. CDR3 region: CSVLGGYNEQFF. In DNA form, the CDR3 reads TGCAGCGTCCTAGGGGGATACAATGAGCAGTTCTTC.

This clone was counted only a few times. Other DNA sequences in the sample encode the same CDR3. The chain has TRBV7-9 and TRBJ2-7; TRBD1 aligns across 8 bases. After removal of 2 bases from V and 3 bases from J, the junction contained 3 bases not matched to a gene. Germline V gives CDR1 SEHNR, CDR2 FQNEAQ (reference sequence). The CDR3 consists of 14 residues. The CDR3 DNA follows: TGTGCCAGCAGCTTAACAGGGGGAGGCTACGAGCAGTACTTC. The encoded protein is CASSLTGGGYEQYF.